This T cell receptor beta chain was captured in a study of shared clonotypes between healthy human individuals. General study points: Rarefaction revealed incomplete sorted-subset sequencing despite large depth.

In the case of this clone: Antigen specificity is unknown.

The repertoire was sequenced with immunoSEQ multiplex PCR; TCRdb's copy has only in-frame clones and lacks some. The table records under 600,000 clones, approximately 97% of them present only once. V lost 3 bases to trimming and J lost 5 bases, with 7 bases between them. Per germline, CDR1 LNHDA and CDR2 SQIVND (reference sequence). The CDR3 spans 13 residues. The sequenced sample was naive CD4+ T cells sorted from blood. As for subset: CD45RA+ positively selected. The receptor's source is a woman aged 25 to 39 in good health. The chain has TRBV19 and TRBJ1-4; no clear D gene. The CDR3 sequence: CASSIPSNEKLFF. CDR3 sequence (DNA): TGTGCCAGTAGTATTCCCAGCAATGAAAAACTGTTTTTT.